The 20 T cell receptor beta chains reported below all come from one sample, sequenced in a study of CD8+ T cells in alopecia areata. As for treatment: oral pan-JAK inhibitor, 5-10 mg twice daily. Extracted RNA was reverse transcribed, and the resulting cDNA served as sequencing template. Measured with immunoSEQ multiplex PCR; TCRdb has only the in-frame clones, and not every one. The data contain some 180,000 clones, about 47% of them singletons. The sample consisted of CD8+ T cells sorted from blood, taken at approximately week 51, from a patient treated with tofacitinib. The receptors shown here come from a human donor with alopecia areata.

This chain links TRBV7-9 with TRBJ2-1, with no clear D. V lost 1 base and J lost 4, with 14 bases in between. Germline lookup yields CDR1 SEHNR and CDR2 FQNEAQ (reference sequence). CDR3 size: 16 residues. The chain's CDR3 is CASSLVKELLYNEQFF. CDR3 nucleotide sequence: TGTGCCAGCAGCTTAGTAAAGGAACTCTTATACAATGAGCAGTTCTTC.

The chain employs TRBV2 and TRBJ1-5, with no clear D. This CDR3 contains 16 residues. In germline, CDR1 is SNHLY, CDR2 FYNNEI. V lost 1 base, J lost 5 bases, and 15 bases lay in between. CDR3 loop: CASSEGGRRVHQPQHF. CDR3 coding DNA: TGTGCCAGCAGTGAAGGAGGGAGAAGGGTCCATCAGCCCCAGCATTTT.

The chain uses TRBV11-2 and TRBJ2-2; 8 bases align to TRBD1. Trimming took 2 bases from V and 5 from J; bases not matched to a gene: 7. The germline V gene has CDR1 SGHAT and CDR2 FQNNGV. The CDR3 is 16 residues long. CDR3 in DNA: TGTGCCAGCAGCTTATTGGCAGGGGGCTTTACCGGGGAGCTGTTTTTT. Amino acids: CASSLLAGGFTGELFF.

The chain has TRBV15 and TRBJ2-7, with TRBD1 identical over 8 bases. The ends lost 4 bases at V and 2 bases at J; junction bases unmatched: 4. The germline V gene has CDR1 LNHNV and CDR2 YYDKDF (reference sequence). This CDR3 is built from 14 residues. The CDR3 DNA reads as TGTGCCACCAGCACAGGGACAGGTGCCTACGAGCAGTACTTC. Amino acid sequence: CATSTGTGAYEQYF.

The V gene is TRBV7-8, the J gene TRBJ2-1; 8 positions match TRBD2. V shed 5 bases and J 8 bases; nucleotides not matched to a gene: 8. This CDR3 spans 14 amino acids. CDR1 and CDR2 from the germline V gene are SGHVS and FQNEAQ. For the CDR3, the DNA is TGTGCCAGCAGCCACGGGGGGGGACCCCATGAGCAGTTCTTC. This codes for CASSHGGGPHEQFF.

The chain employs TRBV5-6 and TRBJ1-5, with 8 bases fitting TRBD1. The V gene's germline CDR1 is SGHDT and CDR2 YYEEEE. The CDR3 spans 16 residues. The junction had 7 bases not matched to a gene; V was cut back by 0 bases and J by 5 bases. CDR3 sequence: CASSLARGRWHQPQHF. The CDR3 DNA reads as TGTGCCAGCAGCTTGGCCAGGGGGCGTTGGCATCAGCCCCAGCATTTT.

In DNA, the CDR3 is TGTGCCAGCAGTTCATTCGGACAGGGCACAGATACGCAGTATTTT. Its protein is CASSSFGQGTDTQYF. The gene calls are TRBV6-5 and TRBJ2-3, with TRBD1 identical over 7 bases. The J segment lost 1 base and the V segment lost 4 bases, leaving 5 bases of the junction unmatched. The CDR3 loop spans 15 amino acids. Germline CDR1 MNHEY, CDR2 SVGAGI.

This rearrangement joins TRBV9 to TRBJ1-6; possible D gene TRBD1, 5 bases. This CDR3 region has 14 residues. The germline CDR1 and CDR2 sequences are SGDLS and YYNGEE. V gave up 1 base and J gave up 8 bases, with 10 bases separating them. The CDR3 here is CASSVRAGHSPLHF. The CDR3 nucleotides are TGTGCCAGCAGCGTAAGGGCAGGGCATTCACCCCTCCACTTT.

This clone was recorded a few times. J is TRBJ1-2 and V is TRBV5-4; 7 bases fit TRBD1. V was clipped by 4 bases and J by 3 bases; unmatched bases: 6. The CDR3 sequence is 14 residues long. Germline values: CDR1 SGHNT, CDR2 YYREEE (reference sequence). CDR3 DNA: TGTGCCAGCAGCAAGCAGGGGGGGGACTATGGCTACACCTTC. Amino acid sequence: CASSKQGGDYGYTF.

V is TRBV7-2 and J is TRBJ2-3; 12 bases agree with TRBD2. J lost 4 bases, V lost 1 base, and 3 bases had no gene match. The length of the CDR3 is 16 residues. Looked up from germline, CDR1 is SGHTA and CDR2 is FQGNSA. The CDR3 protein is CASSLVASGGADTQYF. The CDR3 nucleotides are TGTGCCAGCAGCTTAGTAGCTAGCGGGGGGGCAGATACGCAGTATTTT. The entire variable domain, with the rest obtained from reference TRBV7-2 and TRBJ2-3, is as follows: GAGVSQSPSNKVTEKGKDVELRCDPISGHTALYWYRQSLGQGLEFLIYFQGNSAPDKSGLPSDRFSAERTGGSVSTLTIQRTQQEDSAVYLCASSLVASGGADTQYFGPGTRLTVL.

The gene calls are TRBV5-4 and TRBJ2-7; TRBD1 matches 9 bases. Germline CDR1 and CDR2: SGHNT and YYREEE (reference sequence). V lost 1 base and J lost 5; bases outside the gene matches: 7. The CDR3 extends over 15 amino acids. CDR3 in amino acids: CASSLPGQGIHEQYF. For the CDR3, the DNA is TGTGCCAGCAGCTTGCCGGGACAGGGTATCCACGAGCAGTACTTC.

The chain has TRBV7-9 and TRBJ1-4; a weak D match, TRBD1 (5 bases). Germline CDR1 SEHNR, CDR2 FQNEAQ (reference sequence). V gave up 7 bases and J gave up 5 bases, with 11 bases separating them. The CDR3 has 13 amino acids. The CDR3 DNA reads TGTGCCAGCACCGGACACCGGAATGAAAAACTGTTTTTT. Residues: CASTGHRNEKLFF.

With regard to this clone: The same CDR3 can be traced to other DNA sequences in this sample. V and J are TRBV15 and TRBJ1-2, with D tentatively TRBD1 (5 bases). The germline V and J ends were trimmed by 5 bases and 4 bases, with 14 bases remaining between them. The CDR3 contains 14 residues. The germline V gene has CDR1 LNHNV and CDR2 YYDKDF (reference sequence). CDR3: CATSPDRGPYGYTF. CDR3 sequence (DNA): TGTGCCACCAGCCCGGACCGGGGCCCCTATGGCTACACCTTC.

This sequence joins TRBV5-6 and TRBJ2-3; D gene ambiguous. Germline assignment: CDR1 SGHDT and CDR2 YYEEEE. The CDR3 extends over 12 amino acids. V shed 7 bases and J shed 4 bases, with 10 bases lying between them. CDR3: CASSPGADTQYF. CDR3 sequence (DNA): TGTGCCAGCTCCCCCGGCGCAGATACGCAGTATTTT.

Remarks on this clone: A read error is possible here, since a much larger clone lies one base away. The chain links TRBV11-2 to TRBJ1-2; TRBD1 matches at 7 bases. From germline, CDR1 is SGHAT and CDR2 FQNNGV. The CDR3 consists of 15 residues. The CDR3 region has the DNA TGTGCCAGCAGCTTGGGCTTAGACAGGGACTATGGCTACGCCTTC. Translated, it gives CASSLGLDRDYGYAF.

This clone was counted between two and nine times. The CDR3 sequence: CSVTQDRDQPQHF. DNA for the CDR3: TGCAGCGTTACCCAGGACAGGGATCAGCCCCAGCATTTT. The V call is TRBV29-1, the J call TRBJ1-5; 8 bases line up with TRBD1. This CDR3 contains 13 residues. Trimming removed 5 bases from V and 5 bases from J; junction bases left unmatched: 5. CDR1 and CDR2 from the germline V gene are SQVTM and ANQGSEA.

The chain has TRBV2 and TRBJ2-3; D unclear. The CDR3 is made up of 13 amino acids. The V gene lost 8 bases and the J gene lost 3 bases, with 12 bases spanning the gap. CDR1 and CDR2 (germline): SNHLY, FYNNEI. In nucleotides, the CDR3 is TGTGCCAGCTCTCCGGAAAATACAGATACGCAGTATTTT. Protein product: CASSPENTDTQYF.

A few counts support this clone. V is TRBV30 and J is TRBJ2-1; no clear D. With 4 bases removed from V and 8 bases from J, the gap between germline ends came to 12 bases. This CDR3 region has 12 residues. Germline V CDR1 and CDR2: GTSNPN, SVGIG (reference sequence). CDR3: CAWNRKVYEQFF. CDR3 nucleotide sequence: TGTGCCTGGAATCGGAAGGTCTATGAGCAGTTCTTC.

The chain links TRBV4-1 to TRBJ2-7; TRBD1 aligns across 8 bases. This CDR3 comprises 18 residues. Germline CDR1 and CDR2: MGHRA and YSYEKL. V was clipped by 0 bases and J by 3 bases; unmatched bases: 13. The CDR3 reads CASSQDLGQGAADYEQYF. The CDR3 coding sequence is TGCGCCAGCAGCCAAGATCTCGGCCAGGGGGCTGCCGACTACGAGCAGTACTTC.

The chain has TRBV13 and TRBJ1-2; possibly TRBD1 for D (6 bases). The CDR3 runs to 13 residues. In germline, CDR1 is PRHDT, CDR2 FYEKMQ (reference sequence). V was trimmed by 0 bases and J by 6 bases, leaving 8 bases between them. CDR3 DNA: TGTGCCAGCAGCTTAGGAAGGGGGGATGGCTACACCTTC. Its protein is CASSLGRGDGYTF.